This TCR beta chain was recovered during a study of T-cell reconstitution after alpha-beta-depleted transplantation in children. Preparation of the TCRbeta library was carried out with unique molecular identifiers. TCRdb ran MiXCR on the PCR reads and lists one entry per CDR3 protein. The sample records some 150,000 distinct CDR3 sequences, around 9% being singletons. Study results and caveats: Newly produced T cells mostly accounted for T-cell counts and diversity one year post-transplant. Surviving recipient T cells and thymic progenitors underlay high day-60 TCRbeta diversity in some patients. Reportedly, only several hundred clones from non-depleted graft cells drove alpha-beta T-cell counts at about two months.

About this clonotype itself: Its antigen is currently unknown.

V dropped 6 bases and J dropped 3 bases, with 9 bases sitting between them. The germline gives CDR1 DFQATT, CDR2 SNEGSKA (reference sequence). This CDR3 spans 13 amino acids. The sequencing used PBMCs, mostly from graft donor cells, collected 180 days after TCRalphabeta/CD19-depleted stem cell transplant. This TCR was sampled from a female patient between 2 and 15 years old who had a stem cell transplant for congenital amegakaryocytic thrombocytopenia, so the T cells may come from the graft donor. This chain joins TRBV20-1 and TRBJ2-6; D not resolved. CDR3: CSAQGNGANVLTF. The CDR3 DNA reads as TGCAGTGCCCAAGGGAATGGGGCCAACGTCCTGACTTTC.